This TCR beta chain was sequenced in a study of vaccination effects on CD4 cells after COVID-19. The authors isolated CD4+ T cells after nine to eleven days of culture. Profiled with immunoSEQ multiplex PCR; TCRdb holds only in-frame clones, not every one. The profile shows some 50,000 clones, roughly four fifths of them singletons. Study results and caveats: Marked clonal contraction was seen in infection- and vaccine-induced clones late after vaccination.

For this clone: Its antigen is not identified.

The CDR3 contains 13 residues. Trimming took 0 bases from V and 6 from J, leaving 8 bases between them. The germline V gene encodes CDR1 SGDLS and CDR2 YYNGEE. The sequences come from CD4+ T cells from PBMCs cultured without peptide, collected before COVID-19 vaccination. This clonotype was obtained from a human donor who had a prior SARS-CoV-2 infection. This sequence joins TRBV9 and TRBJ2-3; possibly TRBD2 for D (5 bases). The CDR3 bases are TGTGCCAGCAGCGTAGTTAGCGAGGATACGCAGTATTTT. This gives the protein CASSVVSEDTQYF. Complete variable domain (other parts from reference TRBV9 and TRBJ2-3): DSGVTQTPKHLITATGQRVTLRCSPRSGDLSVYWYQQSLDQGLQFLIQYYNGEERAKGNILERFSAQQFPDLHSELNLSSLELGDSALYFCASSVVSEDTQYFGPGTRLTVL.